This T cell receptor (beta chain) stems from a study of metastatic and nonmetastatic thyroid tumors. Across the whole study: The comparison covered peripheral blood and tumor or nodule tissue in malignant and benign thyroid patients.

Whole-study findings and limits: In both blood and tumor samples, TCR beta diversity was reported significantly higher for malignant than benign nodules.

Thyroid surgery had not been preceded by any treatment in any patient. Authors' processing steps: The distant-metastasis classifier for papillary thyroid cancer was built from CDR3 differences across clinicopathological groups. TCRdb re-analyzed the PCR reads using MiXCR. These V and J calls originate from TCRdb's pipeline instead of the authors' own analysis. The sample holds about 24,000 clones, around a fifth seen once. This clone has only one observation. Its antigen is not known. CDR3 length: 16 amino acids. V was cut by 4 bases and J by 2 bases, with 14 bases left in between. Germline V gene sequence: CDR1 LGHNA, CDR2 YNFKEQ.

The sequence came from a male donor with papillary thyroid cancer or a benign thyroid nodule (not recorded which). Some clones in this sample may be carry-over from other donors' samples. Material: blood. The chain employs TRBV4-2 and TRBJ2-2, with D possibly matching TRBD2 (6 bases). The CDR3 region has the DNA TGTGCCAGCAGCCCCAACCCCGGGACTAACACCGGGGAGCTGTTTTTT. Translation: CASSPNPGTNTGELFF.